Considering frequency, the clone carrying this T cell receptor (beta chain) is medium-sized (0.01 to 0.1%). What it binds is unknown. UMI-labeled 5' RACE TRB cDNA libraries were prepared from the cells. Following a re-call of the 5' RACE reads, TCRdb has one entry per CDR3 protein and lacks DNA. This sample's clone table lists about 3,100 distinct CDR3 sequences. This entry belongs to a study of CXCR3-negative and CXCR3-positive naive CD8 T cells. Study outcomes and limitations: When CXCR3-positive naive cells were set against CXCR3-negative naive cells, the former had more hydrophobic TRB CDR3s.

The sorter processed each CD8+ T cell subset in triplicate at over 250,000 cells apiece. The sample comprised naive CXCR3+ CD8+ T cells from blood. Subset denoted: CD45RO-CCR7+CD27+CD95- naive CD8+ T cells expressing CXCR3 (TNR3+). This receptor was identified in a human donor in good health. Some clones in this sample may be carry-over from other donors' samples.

CDR3 sequence reads: CASSFGQAYGYTF. J is TRBJ1-2 and V is TRBV5-1; lacking DNA, the TRBD1 call made by TCRdb goes unchecked. The germline V gene has CDR1 SGHRS and CDR2 YFSETQ. This CDR3 contains 13 residues. The full variable domain, in which reference TRBV5-1 and TRBJ1-2 provide the parts outside the CDR3, is KAGVTQTPRYLIKTRGQQVTLSCSPISGHRSVSWYQQTPGQGLQFLFEYFSETQRNKGNFPGRFSGRQFSNSRSEMNVSTLELGDSALYLCASSFGQAYGYTFGSGTRLTVV.